The 9 T cell receptor beta chains presented below share a single source sample, sequenced in a study of shared clonotypes between healthy human individuals (dated by TCRdb to 2019 to 2021). Libraries came from the immunoSEQ multiplex PCR assay. TCRdb carries this immuneACCESS record with in-frame sequences only. Its versions omit some clonotypes, under half of them owing to an unresolved V gene in the studies checked, with the rest unexplained. The sample table contains around 1.4 million clones; only one count was recorded for just under 99% of them. Of the sample, under 0.45% falls within the top ten clones. The sequencing input was naive CD4+ T cells sorted from blood. Taken with the paper, the label for cell subset or site translates to: CD45RA+ positively selected. The receptors originated from a man aged 30 to 45 in good health.

This clone was seen only once. The J gene is TRBJ2-2, the V gene TRBV5-4; TRBD1 or TRBD2 may be the D gene (6 bases each). The CDR3 length is 15 residues. Germline V gives CDR1 SGHNT, CDR2 YYREEE (reference sequence). With 4 bases removed from V and 2 bases from J, the gap between germline ends came to 12 bases. CDR3 amino acids: CASSPTGANTGELFF. CDR3 DNA sequence: TGTGCCAGCAGCCCTACGGGGGCCAACACCGGGGAGCTGTTTTTT.

The chain carries TRBV2 and TRBJ1-1; TRBD1 matches at 10 bases. Trimming took 7 bases from V and 5 from J; bases not matched to a gene: 4. This CDR3 contains 13 residues. CDR1 and CDR2 from the germline V gene are SNHLY and FYNNEI. The CDR3 loop reads CASTTGGETEAFF. CDR3 DNA: TGTGCCAGCACGACAGGGGGCGAGACTGAAGCTTTCTTT.

The rearrangement links TRBV11-2 to TRBJ2-6, with TRBD1 matching over 8 bases. This CDR3 is built from 18 residues. Germline loops: CDR1 SGHAT, CDR2 FQNNGV. V lost 1 base and J lost 1; bases outside the gene matches: 6. CDR3 sequence (DNA): TGTGCCAGCAGCTTAGGGGGCCGGACAGGGTCTGGGGCCAACGTCCTGACTTTC. It translates to CASSLGGRTGSGANVLTF.

In the case of this clone: Other DNA sequences in the same sample also yield this CDR3. The gene calls are TRBV29-1 and TRBJ2-5, with 8 bases aligning to TRBD1. V lost 4 bases to trimming and J lost 4 bases; unmatched junction nucleotides: 5. Looked up from germline, CDR1 is SQVTM and CDR2 is ANQGSEA. The CDR3 has 13 residues. In nucleotides, the CDR3 is TGCAGCGTTGGGGGGACAGGAGGAGAGACCCAGTACTTC. Translation gives CSVGGTGGETQYF.

This chain links TRBV6-1 with TRBJ1-1; TRBD1 matches 8 bases. V gave up 0 bases and J gave up 4 bases; unmatched junction bases: 4. Germline lookup yields CDR1 MNHNS and CDR2 SASEGT. There are 15 residues in the CDR3. The CDR3 DNA reads TGTGCCAGCAGTGAAGCGGACAGGGCGAGCACTGAAGCTTTCTTT. Amino acid sequence: CASSEADRASTEAFF.

The chain has TRBV20-1 and TRBJ2-7, with unresolved D. The CDR3 totals 10 residues. Looked up from germline, CDR1 is DFQATT and CDR2 is SNEGSKA (reference sequence). The ends were cut back, 5 bases at V and 7 bases at J, with 9 bases in the middle. CDR3 nucleotide sequence: TGCAGTGCTTACGCTCGGGAGCAGTACTTC. Protein product: CSAYAREQYF.

This clone was seen only once. The V gene is TRBV28, the J gene TRBJ2-2; perhaps TRBD2 as D (5 bases). CDR3 length: 15 residues. From germline, CDR1 is MDHEN and CDR2 SYDVKM. V was trimmed by 5 bases and J by 5 bases, leaving 15 bases between them. The DNA of the CDR3 is TGTGCCAGCAGTCAGGACCAACGGAGGACCGGGGAGCTGTTTTTT. It codes for CASSQDQRRTGELFF.

In its sample, this clone was seen once. Other DNA sequences in the same sample also yield this CDR3. The chain is built from TRBV5-4 and TRBJ2-1; 8 bases line up with TRBD2. CDR1 and CDR2 (germline): SGHNT, YYREEE (reference sequence). The CDR3 contains 15 residues. The ends lost 3 bases at V and 2 bases at J; junction bases unmatched: 4. Here the CDR3 reads CASSSTSGPYNEQFF. CDR3 DNA sequence: TGTGCCAGCAGCTCTACTAGCGGCCCCTACAATGAGCAGTTCTTC. The full variable domain, completed using reference TRBV5-4 and TRBJ2-1, is ETGVTQSPTHLIKTRGQQVTLRCSSQSGHNTVSWYQQALGQGPQFIFQYYREEENGRGNFPPRFSGLQFPNYSSELNVNALELDDSALYLCASSSTSGPYNEQFFGPGTRLTVL.

The chain has TRBV4-1 and TRBJ2-5, with a tentative D call TRBD1 (6 bases). V lost 3 bases, J lost 5 bases, and 13 bases lay in between. There are 14 residues in the CDR3. Germline CDR1 reads MGHRA; CDR2 reads YSYEKL. CDR3 sequence (DNA): TGCGCCAGCAGCCAGGGGGCCAACGGGGAGACCCAGTACTTC. It encodes CASSQGANGETQYF.